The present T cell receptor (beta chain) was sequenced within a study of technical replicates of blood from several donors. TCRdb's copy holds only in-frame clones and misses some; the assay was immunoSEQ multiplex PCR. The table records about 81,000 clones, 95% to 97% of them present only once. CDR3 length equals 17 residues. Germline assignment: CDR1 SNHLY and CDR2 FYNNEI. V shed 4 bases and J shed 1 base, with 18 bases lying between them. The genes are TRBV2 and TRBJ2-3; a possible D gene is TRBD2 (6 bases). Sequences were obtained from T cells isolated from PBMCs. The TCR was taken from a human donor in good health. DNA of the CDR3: TGTGCCAGCAGTGCAACCTACTACGGGGGAGGCACAGATACGCAGTATTTT. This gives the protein CASSATYYGGGTDTQYF.